These 5 T cell receptor beta chains came from one sample sequenced in a study of identical twins (dated by TCRdb to 2016 to 2017). Libraries came from 5' RACE. Data came from an Illumina HiSeq 2000. TCRdb redid the processing of the public reads, applying fastp at Q25 and MiXCR, and retained in-frame beta chains. Each CDR3 protein appears once, grouped with its most common genes and DNA. For this sample there are approximately 1.8 million distinct CDR3 sequences; roughly 35% appear just once. 0.27% of the sample is held by the ten biggest clonotypes. The source material was cord blood. These receptor sequences come from a newborn girl in good health.

The J gene is TRBJ2-1, the V gene TRBV6-2 or TRBV6-3; D might be TRBD2 (5 bases). V lost 10 bases, J lost 0 bases, and 10 bases lay in between. CDR3 length: 13 amino acids. CDR1 is MNHEY, CDR2 SVGEGT, per germline. In DNA form, the CDR3 reads TGTGCCACCGCGGGTTTCTCCTACAATGAGCAGTTCTTC. Its protein is CATAGFSYNEQFF.

This chain connects TRBV20-1 to TRBJ2-7; TRBD2 matches at 8 bases. The CDR3 contains 16 residues. Unmatched junction bases numbered 13, after V lost 6 bases and J lost 0 bases. Germline assignment: CDR1 DFQATT and CDR2 SNEGSKA (reference sequence). CDR3 loop: CSAYTERGGYSYEQYF. The CDR3 DNA follows: TGCAGTGCGTATACAGAACGGGGGGGCTACTCCTACGAGCAGTACTTC.

This clonotype was recorded many times. V is TRBV27 and J is TRBJ2-5; D is ambiguous. Germline V gene sequence: CDR1 MNHEY, CDR2 SMNVEV (reference sequence). Trimming took 5 bases from V and 0 from J, leaving 4 bases between them. The CDR3 has 12 amino acids. The CDR3: CASSPHQETQYF. Written as DNA, the CDR3 is TGTGCCAGCAGTCCGCACCAAGAGACCCAGTACTTC.

This clonotype was detected only a few times. The chain employs TRBV7-2 and TRBJ2-1; D possibly corresponds to TRBD1 (6 bases). CDR3 length equals 15 residues. Trimming shortened V by 5 bases and J by 2 bases, and 13 bases separated the two germline ends. CDR1 SGHTA and CDR2 FQGNSA come from the germline V gene. The CDR3 DNA reads TGTGCCAGCAGCCTCCACAGGGTCCCCTACAATGAGCAGTTCTTC. Its protein product is CASSLHRVPYNEQFF.

This clonotype has more than one count but fewer than ten. The J gene is TRBJ1-2, the V gene TRBV9; tentative D call: TRBD1 (5 bases). This CDR3 comprises 17 residues. CDR1 SGDLS and CDR2 YYNGEE come from the germline V gene. Between the trimmed V and J ends, which lost 0 bases and 4 bases, there was a span of 19 bases. This chain's CDR3 is CASSVATREGLGYGYTF. The CDR3 DNA reads as TGTGCCAGCAGCGTAGCTACTCGGGAGGGGTTAGGCTATGGCTACACCTTC.